These T cell receptor beta chains were read from a single sample in a study of cytomegalovirus exposure and HLA in healthy donors. This table comes from immunoSEQ multiplex PCR, and its TCRdb copy is limited to in-frame clones, with some not included. This table has 110,000 or so clones, 73% appearing once. Material: PBMCs. The receptors stem from a man aged 40-49 years in good health and CMV-seronegative. The CDR3 runs from the conserved cysteine through the conserved F or W. A D gene is named only where the DNA matches it firmly. The size of a clone is reported for some rows only, either as once, few or many, or as a class for expanded clones.

J gene | D gene | V gene | clone size | CDR3 DNA | CDR3 protein
TRBJ1-5 | . | TRBV28 | . | TGTGCCAGCAGTCCAGCGGGGCAGCCCCAGCATTTT | CASSPAGQPQHF
TRBJ2-3 | TRBD1 | TRBV19 | . | TGTGCCAGTAGTATCGACCGGGACAGGATTTCTAGCACAGATACGCAGTATTTT | CASSIDRDRISSTDTQYF
TRBJ2-5 | TRBD2 | TRBV4-2 | . | TGTGCCAGCAGCCAAGGTGGCGCGGGGGGTAAAGAGACCCAGTACTTC | CASSQGGAGGKETQYF
TRBJ2-7 | TRBD1 | TRBV7-9 | . | TGTGCCAGCAGTCCTTTACAGGGGGCAGCCTCAGAGCAGTACTTC | CASSPLQGAASEQYF
TRBJ2-1 | TRBD2 | TRBV5-1 | . | TGCGCCAGCACCATTCAAATCGGGGGGCGGGGGGGGTCTGGCAATGAGCAGTTCTTC | CASTIQIGGRGGSGNEQFF
TRBJ2-5 | . | TRBV18 | . | TGTGCCAGCTCAGGCAGCCAAGAGACCCAGTACTTC | CASSGSQETQYF
TRBJ1-4 | TRBD1 | TRBV5-1 | . | TGCGCCAGCAGCTTTACGCCGACAGGGCATGAAAAACTGTTTTTT | CASSFTPTGHEKLFF
TRBJ2-1 | TRBD2 | TRBV28 | . | TGTGCCAGCGGGGCCACTAGCGGGGGACCAAATGAGCAGTTCTTC | CASGATSGGPNEQFF
TRBJ2-7 | . | TRBV13 | . | TGTGCCAGCAGCGATATCGGGAGCGCCTACGAGCAGTACTTC | CASSDIGSAYEQYF
TRBJ2-5 | . | TRBV5-4 | few | TGTGCCAGCAGCCCCGGAGGCGGGGAGACCCAGTACTTC | CASSPGGGETQYF
TRBJ2-1 | . | TRBV5-1 | . | TGCGCCAGCAGCTCGGACTCCCGGGGAGAGCAGTTCTTC | CASSSDSRGEQFF
TRBJ2-6 | TRBD1 | TRBV5-1 | . | TGCGCCAGCAGTCCCTCAGGGCGGACAGGGGGCTCTGGGGCCAACGTCCTGACTTTC | CASSPSGRTGGSGANVLTF